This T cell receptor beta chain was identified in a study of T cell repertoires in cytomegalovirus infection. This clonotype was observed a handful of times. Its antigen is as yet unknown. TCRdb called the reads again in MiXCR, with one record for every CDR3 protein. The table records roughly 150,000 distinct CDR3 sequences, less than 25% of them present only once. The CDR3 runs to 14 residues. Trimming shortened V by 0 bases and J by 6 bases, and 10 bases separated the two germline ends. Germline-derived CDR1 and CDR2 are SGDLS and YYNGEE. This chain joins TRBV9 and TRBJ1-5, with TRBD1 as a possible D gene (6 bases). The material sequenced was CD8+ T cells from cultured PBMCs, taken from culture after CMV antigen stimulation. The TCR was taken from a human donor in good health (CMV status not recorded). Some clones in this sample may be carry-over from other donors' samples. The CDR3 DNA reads TGTGCCAGCAGCGTAGGGGGGGGCCCTCAGCCCCAGCATTTT. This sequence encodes CASSVGGGPQPQHF.